These 9 T cell receptor beta chains were sequenced from one sample in a study of technical replicates of blood from several donors. TCRdb's table, derived via immunoSEQ multiplex PCR, lists solely in-frame clones and lacks some. Among tens of thousands of clones listed, around 90% were seen once. The specimen was T cells isolated from PBMCs. These receptors were taken from a human donor in good health.

The V gene is TRBV7-2, the J gene TRBJ2-2; 11 bases are a match to TRBD2. After removal of 3 bases from V and 1 base from J, the junction contained 4 bases not matched to a gene. This CDR3 region has 17 residues. Germline CDR1 SGHTA, CDR2 FQGNSA. CDR3 sequence (DNA): TGTGCCAGCAGCTTCCCGGGACTAGCGGTGAACACCGGGGAGCTGTTTTTT. It is translated as CASSFPGLAVNTGELFF.

The chain uses TRBV18 and TRBJ2-4, with 10 bases aligning to TRBD2. The trim removed 1 base at V and 6 bases at J, leaving 6 bases unmatched. This CDR3 comprises 16 residues. CDR1 and CDR2 from the germline V gene are KGHSH and LQKENI. The CDR3: CASSPLLAGAANIQYF. For the CDR3, the DNA is TGTGCCAGCTCACCACTCCTAGCGGGAGCTGCAAACATTCAGTACTTC.

The rearrangement links TRBV5-6 to TRBJ2-7; TRBD2 might be the D (5 bases). Between the trimmed V and J ends, which lost 4 bases and 0 bases, there was a span of 17 bases. The CDR3 length is 16 residues. Germline V gene lookup returns CDR1 SGHDT and CDR2 YYEEEE. This chain's CDR3 is CASSAAEELGSYEQYF. The DNA of the CDR3 is TGTGCCAGCAGCGCAGCCGAGGAACTAGGCTCCTACGAGCAGTACTTC. The entire variable domain, with the rest obtained from reference TRBV5-6 and TRBJ2-7, is as follows: DAGVTQSPTHLIKTRGQQVTLRCSPKSGHDTVSWYQQALGQGPQFIFQYYEEEERQRGNFPDRFSGHQFPNYSSELNVNALLLGDSALYLCASSAAEELGSYEQYFGPGTRLTVT.

The gene calls are TRBV2 and TRBJ2-7; no clear D. This CDR3 contains 11 residues. Trimming took off 10 bases at V and 2 bases at J, with 9 bases between the two ends. The germline V gene has CDR1 SNHLY and CDR2 FYNNEI. The CDR3 coding sequence is TGTGCCAACTATAGAACCTACGAGCAGTACTTC. Translating it yields CANYRTYEQYF.

The V call is TRBV7-9, the J call TRBJ2-3, with D possibly matching TRBD2 (5 bases). There are 16 residues in the CDR3. The germline V gene has CDR1 SEHNR and CDR2 FQNEAQ (reference sequence). V dropped 3 bases and J dropped 0 bases, with 13 bases sitting between them. CDR3 loop: CASSLDSATSTDTQYF. The CDR3 nucleotides are TGTGCCAGCAGCTTGGATAGCGCCACGAGCACAGATACGCAGTATTTT.

This clone was counted only a few times. V gene TRBV10-1 combines with J gene TRBJ1-1; perhaps TRBD1 as D (6 bases). The germline CDR1 and CDR2 sequences are WNHNN and SYGVQD (reference sequence). This CDR3 is 13 amino acids long. Trimming shortened V by 5 bases and J by 3 bases, and 10 bases separated the two germline ends. CDR3 sequence reads: CASSYGQHTEAFF. CDR3 nucleotide sequence: TGCGCCAGCAGTTACGGACAGCACACTGAAGCTTTCTTT.

The V call is TRBV6-1, the J call TRBJ2-7; 7 bases fit TRBD2. The CDR3 has 14 amino acids. With 6 bases clipped from V and 3 bases from J, the junction kept 8 bases outside the gene matches. Germline assignment: CDR1 MNHNS and CDR2 SASEGT. The CDR3 DNA reads TGTGCCAGCAGGGCCCTAGCGGTGAACTACGAGCAGTACTTC. Translating it yields CASRALAVNYEQYF.

This chain uses TRBV7-2 with TRBJ2-7; 7 bases fit TRBD2. Per germline, CDR1 SGHTA and CDR2 FQGNSA. CDR3 size: 14 residues. Losses at the gene ends were 0 bases for V and 4 bases for J; bases not matched to a gene: 3. As DNA, the CDR3 is TGTGCCAGCAGCTTAGCCGGACTAGAATACGAGCAGTACTTC. Translated: CASSLAGLEYEQYF.

The gene calls are TRBV30 and TRBJ2-5; D might be TRBD1 (5 bases). This CDR3 is built from 15 residues. V was pared by 3 bases and J by 0 bases, with 14 bases between. Germline values: CDR1 GTSNPN, CDR2 SVGIG (reference sequence). The CDR3 DNA sequence: TGTGCCTGGAGCGGCAGGACACTGTACCAAGAGACCCAGTACTTC. The encoded protein is CAWSGRTLYQETQYF.